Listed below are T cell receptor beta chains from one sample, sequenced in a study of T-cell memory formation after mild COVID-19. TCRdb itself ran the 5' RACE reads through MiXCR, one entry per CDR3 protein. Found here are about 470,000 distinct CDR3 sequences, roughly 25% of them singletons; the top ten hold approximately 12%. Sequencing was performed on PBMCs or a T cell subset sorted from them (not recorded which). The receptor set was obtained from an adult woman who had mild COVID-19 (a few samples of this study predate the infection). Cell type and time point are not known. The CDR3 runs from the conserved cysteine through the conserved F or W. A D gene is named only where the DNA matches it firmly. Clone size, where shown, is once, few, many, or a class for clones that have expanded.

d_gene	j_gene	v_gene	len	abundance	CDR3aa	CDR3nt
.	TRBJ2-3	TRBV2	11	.	CASTTTDTQYF	TGTGCCAGCACCACTACAGATACGCAGTATTTT
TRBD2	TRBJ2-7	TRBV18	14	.	CASSPSSGSYEQYF	TGTGCCAGCTCACCATCTAGCGGGAGCTACGAGCAGTACTTC
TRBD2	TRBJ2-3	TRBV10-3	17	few	CATARLAGTTSTDTQYF	TGTGCCACCGCGCGACTAGCGGGGACGACTAGCACAGATACGCAGTATTTT
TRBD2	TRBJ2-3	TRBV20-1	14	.	CSAMGLPRTDTQYF	TGCAGTGCTATGGGACTACCTCGCACAGATACGCAGTATTTT
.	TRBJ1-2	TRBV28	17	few	CASSLPFGAGDNYGYTF	TGTGCCAGCAGTTTACCCTTTGGGGCGGGTGACAACTATGGCTACACCTTC
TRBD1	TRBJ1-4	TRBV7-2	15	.	CASSLEDRVGEKLFF	TGTGCCAGCAGCTTAGAGGACAGGGTCGGTGAAAAACTGTTTTTT
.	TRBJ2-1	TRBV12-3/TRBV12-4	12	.	CASRYRWNEQFF	TGTGCCAGCAGATACCGCTGGAATGAGCAGTTCTTC
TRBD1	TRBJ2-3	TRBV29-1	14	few	CSVGWTGGADTQYF	TGCAGCGTTGGGTGGACAGGGGGGGCAGATACGCAGTATTTT
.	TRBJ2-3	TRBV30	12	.	CAWSSSTDTQYF	TGTGCCTGGAGTTCCAGCACAGATACGCAGTATTTT
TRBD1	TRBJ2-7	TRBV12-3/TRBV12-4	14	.	CASTLGTGSYEQYF	TGTGCCAGCACCTTGGGGACAGGGTCCTACGAGCAGTACTTC
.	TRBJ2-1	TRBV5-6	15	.	CASSLDPGPSNEQFF	TGTGCCAGCAGCTTGGACCCAGGGCCTTCCAATGAGCAGTTCTTC
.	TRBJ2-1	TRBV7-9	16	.	CASSLAPVWGAVEQFF	TGTGCCAGCAGCTTAGCGCCCGTGTGGGGGGCTGTTGAGCAGTTCTTC
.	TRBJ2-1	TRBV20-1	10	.	CSARGDEQFF	TGCAGTGCTAGGGGGGATGAGCAGTTCTTC
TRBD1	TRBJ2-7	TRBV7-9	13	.	CASNFQGANEQYF	TGTGCCAGCAACTTTCAGGGGGCAAACGAGCAGTACTTC
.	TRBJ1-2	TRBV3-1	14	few	CASSHWDTDEGYTF	TGTGCCAGCAGCCACTGGGACACCGATGAAGGCTACACCTTC
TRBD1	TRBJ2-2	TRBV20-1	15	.	CSAPRDRVNTGELFF	TGCAGTGCGCCCCGGGACAGGGTCAACACCGGGGAGCTGTTTTTT
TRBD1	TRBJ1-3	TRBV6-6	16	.	CASSVQTGGAGNTIYF	TGTGCCAGCAGTGTCCAAACAGGGGGTGCTGGAAACACCATATATTTT
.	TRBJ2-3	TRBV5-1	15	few	CASRETTSKTDTQYF	TGCGCCAGCAGGGAAACGACTAGTAAGACAGATACGCAGTATTTT
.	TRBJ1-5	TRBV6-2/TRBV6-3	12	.	CASSLQPQPQHF	TGTGCCAGCAGTTTACAGCCTCAGCCCCAGCATTTT
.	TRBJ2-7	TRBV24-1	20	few	CATSENPAQGYPIVTYEQYF	TGTGCCACCAGTGAGAACCCAGCACAGGGTTACCCCATCGTGACCTACGAGCAGTACTTC
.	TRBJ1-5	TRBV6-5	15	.	CASTPGLLSNQPQHF	TGTGCCAGCACCCCGGGACTTCTTAGCAATCAGCCCCAGCATTTT
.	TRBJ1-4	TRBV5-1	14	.	CASSLSTGREKLFF	TGCGCCAGCAGCCTGAGTACAGGAAGGGAAAAACTGTTTTTT
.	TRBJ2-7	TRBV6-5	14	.	CASSDRGGYYEQYF	TGTGCCAGCAGCGACCGTGGGGGTTACTACGAGCAGTACTTC
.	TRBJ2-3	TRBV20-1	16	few	CSASTPQGDSTDTQYF	TGCAGTGCTAGTACCCCACAGGGTGATAGCACAGATACGCAGTATTTT